The source of this T cell receptor (beta chain) is a study of early T cells in non-severe SARS-CoV-2 infection. Looking at the study overall: Sequenced material consisted of bulk RNA (from unsorted whole blood), and chains were unpaired. Study-wide points: The matching step, a VDJdb search, favored anti-spike CD8 responses and missed private and CD4 specificities.

As for this clonotype: The antigen is unknown.

Individual cDNA molecules received unique molecular identifiers during library preparation. MiXCR, applied by TCRdb to the 5' RACE reads, yields one record per CDR3 protein. The table records 53,000 or so distinct CDR3 sequences, approximately 12% of them present only once. With 1 base removed from V and 6 bases from J, the gap between germline ends came to 13 bases. The V gene's germline CDR1 is MNHEY and CDR2 SVGEGT. The CDR3 length is 14 residues. The sequencing here drew on whole blood, taken at baseline. The chain employs TRBV6-2 or TRBV6-3 and TRBJ2-7, with D perhaps TRBD1 (5 bases). This clonotype originated in an adult who was a healthcare worker with PCR-confirmed SARS-CoV-2 infection or an uninfected control (not recorded which). CDR3 nucleotides: TGTGCCAGCAGTTACTATGGTAGCACAGGCGAGCAGTACTTC. It yields the protein CASSYYGSTGEQYF.